This T cell receptor (beta chain) was profiled in a study of T cell responses to AZD1222 COVID-19 vaccine. Findings of the study overall: Nearly half of unique spike-specific TCRs reportedly avoided B.1.351 and B.1.1.7 mutated regions.

As concerns this clone: Its cognate antigen is unknown.

Profiling relied on immunoSEQ multiplex PCR, and the TCRdb table lists in-frame clones only, not all of them. The profile covers about 120,000 clones, with around 94% appearing a single time and 2.5% to 3% taken by the ten largest. CDR1 is SGHAT, CDR2 FQNNGV, per germline. V trimming: 6 bases; J trimming: 8 bases; junction bases outside the gene matches: 12. CDR3 length: 15 amino acids. The rearrangement links TRBV11-2 to TRBJ2-1; 8 bases line up with TRBD2. This receptor was identified in an adult in good health. The sequencing here drew on peripheral blood, taken on day 0 of AZD1222 vaccination. For the CDR3, the DNA is TGTGCCAGCAGTCCTCGACTAGCGAGGATTGATGAGCAGTTCTTC. It yields the protein CASSPRLARIDEQFF.